This TCR beta chain came from a study of blood T cell repertoires in COVID-19. Across the study: Italy, Spain and the United States were the sources of the convalescent and acute COVID-19 samples.

Libraries were prepared by immunoSEQ multiplex PCR; TCRdb keeps only in-frame clonotypes and omits some of them. This table has 55,000 to 70,000 clones, around 90% appearing once. The germline V gene encodes CDR1 SGHTA and CDR2 FQGNSA. The CDR3 is 16 amino acids. J gave up 6 bases and V 0 bases, and 7 bases lay outside the gene matches. Enrolment of Seattle patients took place during active infection, and they were followed longitudinally. The sequence derives from an elderly woman with COVID-19, enrolled during active disease. V usage is TRBV7-2 and J usage is TRBJ1-4, with TRBD1 matching 7 bases. Sequencing input: peripheral blood. CDR3 region: CASSLAPQGGDEKLFF. DNA for the CDR3: TGTGCCAGCAGCTTAGCGCCCCAGGGGGGAGATGAAAAACTGTTTTTT.